This passage covers 31 T cell receptor beta chains from one sample sequenced in a study of shared clonotypes between healthy human individuals. Assay: immunoSEQ multiplex PCR; the TCRdb copy retains only in-frame clones and omits some. This table has over 1.5 million clones, around 98% appearing once. The sequenced material came from naive CD4+ T cells sorted from blood. Subset: CD45RA+ positively selected. The receptors were sampled from a man aged 25-45 years in good health.

The genes are TRBV19 and TRBJ2-7, with D maybe TRBD1 (6 bases). Germline V gives CDR1 LNHDA, CDR2 SQIVND (reference sequence). With 5 bases removed from V and 1 base from J, the gap between germline ends came to 12 bases. The CDR3 is 14 residues long. DNA for the CDR3: TGTGCCAGTAGTGTAACGGGACAATCCTACGAGCAGTACTTC. Its protein product is CASSVTGQSYEQYF. The whole variable domain, filled in from reference TRBV19 and TRBJ2-7, reads DGGITQSPKYLFRKEGQNVTLSCEQNLNHDAMYWYRQDPGQGLRLIYYSQIVNDFQKGDIAEGYSVSREKKESFPLTVTSAQKNPTAFYLCASSVTGQSYEQYFGPGTRLTVT.

V usage is TRBV10-3 and J usage is TRBJ1-2, with D possibly being TRBD1 (5 bases). This CDR3 comprises 16 residues. V was clipped by 0 bases and J by 6 bases, with 17 bases between them. In germline, CDR1 is ENHRY, CDR2 SYGVKD. CDR3 sequence reads: CAISESSVGGKDGYTF. CDR3 nucleotides: TGTGCCATCAGTGAGTCGTCGGTGGGGGGAAAGGATGGCTACACCTTC.

CDR3 loop: CASSLFVVGLGNQPQHF. DNA of the CDR3: TGTGCCAGCAGTCTCTTCGTCGTCGGCCTGGGCAATCAGCCCCAGCATTTT. The chain is built from TRBV7-9 and TRBJ1-5, with D unresolved. Trimming cost V 6 bases and J 2 bases, with 20 bases left between them. Germline V gene data show CDR1 as SEHNR and CDR2 as FQNEAQ (reference sequence). The CDR3 extends over 17 amino acids.

The chain uses TRBV6-5 and TRBJ1-2; D perhaps matches TRBD1 (5 bases). The CDR3 covers 14 residues. V was trimmed by 1 base and J by 6 bases, leaving 12 bases between them. CDR1 and CDR2 from the germline V gene are MNHEY and SVGAGI. The CDR3 sequence is CASSYFGGVDGYTF. CDR3 DNA: TGTGCCAGCAGTTACTTTGGGGGGGTTGATGGCTACACCTTC.

The chain combines TRBV28 with TRBJ1-2; tentative D call: TRBD1 (5 bases). Between the trimmed V and J ends, which lost 3 bases and 8 bases, there was a span of 13 bases. The CDR3 is made up of 13 amino acids. Germline V lookup: CDR1 MDHEN, CDR2 SYDVKM. The chain's CDR3 is CASSFRAGRGYTF. In DNA form, the CDR3 reads TGTGCCAGCAGTTTCCGGGCAGGGAGGGGCTACACCTTC.

CDR3 residues: CASSQIQGARNEKLFF. Written as DNA, the CDR3 is TGCGCCAGCAGCCAAATTCAGGGGGCGCGAAATGAAAAACTGTTTTTT. The chain combines TRBV4-1 with TRBJ1-4; 8 nucleotides line up with TRBD1. Germline CDR1 and CDR2: MGHRA and YSYEKL. The CDR3 is made up of 16 amino acids. J gave up 5 bases and V 2 bases, and 7 bases lay outside the gene matches.

This rearrangement joins TRBV28 to TRBJ2-7; D remains ambiguous. The CDR3 is made up of 15 amino acids. Germline CDR1 MDHEN, CDR2 SYDVKM. V was trimmed by 3 bases and J by 0 bases, leaving 12 bases between them. CDR3 residues: CASSLPQTASYEQYF. The DNA of the CDR3 is TGTGCCAGCAGTTTGCCGCAAACAGCCTCCTACGAGCAGTACTTC.

The chain joins TRBV18 to TRBJ2-3; D is undetermined. V lost 3 bases, J lost 0 bases, and 7 bases lay in between. The CDR3 is 14 residues long. Germline CDR1 is KGHSH and CDR2 is LQKENI. CDR3 sequence (DNA): TGTGCCAGCTCACCGATAGAGAGCACAGATACGCAGTATTTT. Translating gives CASSPIESTDTQYF.

The J gene is TRBJ2-7, the V gene TRBV7-9; 12 nucleotides agree with TRBD2. Germline V lookup: CDR1 SEHNR, CDR2 FQNEAQ (reference sequence). V trimming: 5 bases; J trimming: 4 bases; junction bases outside the gene matches: 6. This CDR3 contains 15 residues. The CDR3 spells CASSPTSGSWYEQYF. The CDR3, as DNA: TGTGCCAGCAGCCCGACTAGCGGGAGTTGGTACGAGCAGTACTTC.

The chain combines TRBV28 with TRBJ2-1; TRBD2 agrees at 9 bases. V shed 4 bases and J 9 bases; nucleotides not matched to a gene: 13. The CDR3 spans 16 residues. Germline CDR1 MDHEN, CDR2 SYDVKM. The CDR3 sequence: CASSSRLAASVGEQFF. DNA for the CDR3: TGTGCCAGCAGTTCCAGACTAGCGGCCTCGGTCGGTGAGCAGTTCTTC.

This chain joins TRBV7-9 and TRBJ2-7; D perhaps matches TRBD1 (6 bases). Germline values: CDR1 SEHNR, CDR2 FQNEAQ (reference sequence). There are 15 residues in the CDR3. V lost 5 bases to trimming and J lost 7 bases, with 21 bases between them. CDR3 amino acids: CASSPWGRPTGEQYF. CDR3 sequence (DNA): TGTGCCAGCAGCCCTTGGGGGCGCCCAACGGGAGAGCAGTACTTC.

The rearrangement links TRBV20-1 to TRBJ2-7, with D hard to call. The V gene lost 5 bases and the J gene lost 2 bases, with 7 bases spanning the gap. Germline V CDR1 and CDR2: DFQATT, SNEGSKA (reference sequence). The CDR3 is 11 amino acids. The CDR3 here is CSAETAYEQYF. The CDR3 coding sequence is TGCAGTGCTGAAACGGCCTACGAGCAGTACTTC.

The chain has TRBV11-2 and TRBJ2-1, with 9 nucleotides matching TRBD2. This CDR3 spans 17 amino acids. Germline V gene data show CDR1 as SGHAT and CDR2 as FQNNGV. The ends lost 2 bases at V and 0 bases at J; junction bases unmatched: 5. The CDR3 DNA is TGTGCCAGCAGCTTACGCCTAGCGGGGAGCTCCTACAATGAGCAGTTCTTC. Its protein product is CASSLRLAGSSYNEQFF.

The chain is built from TRBV6-1 and TRBJ1-1; D is possibly TRBD1 (5 bases). V was clipped by 1 base and J by 8 bases, with 17 bases between them. This CDR3 comprises 15 residues. Germline values: CDR1 MNHNS, CDR2 SASEGT. The CDR3: CASSEERRRGSEAFF. The CDR3 DNA is TGTGCCAGCAGTGAAGAGAGGAGGAGGGGTTCCGAAGCTTTCTTT.

This rearrangement joins TRBV7-2 to TRBJ2-1; D is unclear. The length of the CDR3 is 15 residues. Trimming left V 0 bases short and J 0 bases short, with 6 bases between. Per the germline V gene, CDR1 is SGHTA and CDR2 is FQGNSA. The CDR3 sequence is CASSLAGNSYNEQFF. Here the CDR3 DNA reads TGTGCCAGCAGCTTAGCGGGAAACTCCTACAATGAGCAGTTCTTC.

V and J are TRBV29-1 and TRBJ2-1; 14 positions agree with TRBD2. Germline CDR1 is SQVTM and CDR2 is ANQGSEA. J lost 2 bases, V lost 6 bases, and 9 bases had no gene match. The CDR3 has 17 amino acids. The CDR3 reads CSVTGTSGRITYNEQFF. DNA of the CDR3: TGCAGCGTGACGGGGACTAGCGGGAGAATCACCTACAATGAGCAGTTCTTC.

The chain is built from TRBV7-8 and TRBJ1-3; unclear D gene. The CDR3 has 19 residues. V gave up 5 bases and J gave up 2 bases, with 25 bases separating them. The V gene's germline CDR1 is SGHVS and CDR2 FQNEAQ. The CDR3 spells CASSPQPPGRSLAGNTIYF. The CDR3 DNA follows: TGTGCCAGCAGCCCTCAACCCCCTGGACGGTCTCTGGCTGGAAACACCATATATTTT.

This clone was seen once. J is TRBJ2-3 and V is TRBV6-5, with D possibly TRBD1 on 5 matching bases. This CDR3 is built from 16 residues. Germline CDR1 is MNHEY and CDR2 is SVGAGI. V was trimmed by 4 bases and J by 1 base, leaving 15 bases between them. The CDR3: CASSWGRASGTDTQYF. The CDR3 region has the DNA TGTGCCAGCAGTTGGGGCAGGGCTTCGGGCACAGATACGCAGTATTTT.

The rearrangement links TRBV6-5 to TRBJ2-3; 8 nucleotides line up with TRBD1. CDR1 and CDR2 (germline): MNHEY, SVGAGI. J gave up 3 bases and V 2 bases, and 4 bases lay outside the gene matches. The CDR3 has 15 amino acids. CDR3 coding DNA: TGTGCCAGCAGTTACCGGACAGGGTGGACAGATACGCAGTATTTT. It encodes CASSYRTGWTDTQYF.

This chain uses TRBV6-5 with TRBJ1-1; 8 bases map to TRBD1. Unmatched junction bases numbered 8, after V lost 6 bases and J lost 5 bases. The V gene's germline CDR1 is MNHEY and CDR2 SVGAGI. CDR3 length: 14 residues. The DNA of the CDR3 is TGTGCCAGCAGACCGGACAGGGTGGTTACTGAAGCTTTCTTT. The encoded protein is CASRPDRVVTEAFF.

Comments on this clone: This sample includes further DNA sequences coding for the same CDR3. V is TRBV5-1 and J is TRBJ2-7; 12 bases map to TRBD2. Germline trimming cut 4 bases from V and 1 base from J; bases unmatched to any gene: 3. The V gene's germline CDR1 is SGHRS and CDR2 YFSETQ. CDR3 length: 15 residues. The CDR3 sequence is CASSPGLAGSYEQYF. In DNA form, the CDR3 reads TGCGCCAGCAGCCCCGGACTAGCGGGATCCTACGAGCAGTACTTC.

With respect to this clone: The sample has other DNA sequences that encode this CDR3 too. The rearrangement links TRBV5-4 to TRBJ1-2; D is unresolved. V lost 0 bases and J 2 bases, leaving 11 bases between the germline ends. The CDR3 is 15 amino acids. Germline V lookup: CDR1 SGHNT, CDR2 YYREEE (reference sequence). The CDR3 protein is CASSLASSGNYGYTF. The CDR3 DNA is TGTGCCAGCAGCTTGGCGAGTTCCGGAAACTATGGCTACACCTTC.

This clone was counted once. V usage is TRBV9 and J usage is TRBJ1-5; D uncertain. The CDR3 length is 14 residues. Trimming took 5 bases from V and 7 from J, leaving 16 bases between them. In germline, CDR1 is SGDLS, CDR2 YYNGEE. CDR3 bases: TGTGCCAGCAGTTCCGGACTACAAAACCAGCCCCAGCATTTT. Protein product: CASSSGLQNQPQHF. The full variable domain, its missing parts supplied by reference TRBV9 and TRBJ1-5, is DSGVTQTPKHLITATGQRVTLRCSPRSGDLSVYWYQQSLDQGLQFLIQYYNGEERAKGNILERFSAQQFPDLHSELNLSSLELGDSALYFCASSSGLQNQPQHFGDGTRLSIL.

The V and J genes are TRBV5-1 and TRBJ2-5, with D possibly matching TRBD1 (6 bases). V was pared by 4 bases and J by 4 bases, with 11 bases between. The CDR3 extends over 13 amino acids. CDR1 and CDR2 (germline): SGHRS, YFSETQ. CDR3 bases: TGCGCCAGCAGCCCACAGGGCAGAGAGACCCAGTACTTC. It yields the protein CASSPQGRETQYF.

V usage is TRBV11-2 and J usage is TRBJ2-7; 13 bases line up with TRBD2. Looked up from germline, CDR1 is SGHAT and CDR2 is FQNNGV. The V gene end was trimmed by 5 bases and the J gene end by 2 bases; junction bases not matched to a gene: 6. This CDR3 is built from 16 residues. This CDR3 is CASSPLGLAGAYEQYF. CDR3 DNA: TGTGCCAGCAGCCCTTTAGGACTAGCGGGAGCCTACGAGCAGTACTTC.

The chain uses TRBV18 and TRBJ1-2; D is possibly TRBD1 (5 bases). This CDR3 comprises 14 residues. The V gene lost 2 bases and the J gene lost 6 bases, with 13 bases spanning the gap. CDR1 KGHSH and CDR2 LQKENI come from the germline V gene. CDR3 DNA: TGTGCCAGCTCACCAGGGGCAGGCGAGAATGGCTACACCTTC. It encodes CASSPGAGENGYTF. The whole variable domain, remainder taken from reference TRBV18 and TRBJ1-2, is NAGVMQNPRHLVRRRGQEARLRCSPMKGHSHVYWYRQLPEEGLKFMVYLQKENIIDESGMPKERFSAEFPKEGPSILRIQQVVRGDSAAYFCASSPGAGENGYTFGSGTRLTVV.

This clone has a single count. The V and J genes are TRBV4-3 and TRBJ1-2; D is perhaps TRBD1 (6 bases). Germline CDR1 is LGHNA and CDR2 is YSLEER. Between the trimmed V and J ends, which lost 0 bases and 6 bases, there was a span of 17 bases. This CDR3 has 16 residues. In DNA form, the CDR3 reads TGCGCCAGCAGCCAAGATCGCCATCGCAGGGGAGATGGCTACACCTTC. This codes for CASSQDRHRRGDGYTF.

The CDR3 reads CASSVTTGYPYEQYF. Written as DNA, the CDR3 is TGTGCCAGCAGCGTTACAACTGGGTACCCCTACGAGCAGTACTTC. The rearrangement uses TRBV7-3 and TRBJ2-7; D gene unclear. Germline CDR1 and CDR2: SGHTA and FQGTGA. The CDR3 consists of 15 residues. V shed 5 bases and J shed 2 bases, with 16 bases lying between them.

This clone was counted between two and nine times. This rearrangement joins TRBV9 to TRBJ2-1, with a weak D call TRBD2 (7 bases). This CDR3 is 11 amino acids long. Germline V gene sequence: CDR1 SGDLS, CDR2 YYNGEE. Trimming left V 4 bases short and J 11 bases short, with 10 bases between. The CDR3 region has the DNA TGTGCCAGCAGCCGGGGGGCGCAGCAGTTCTTC. This codes for CASSRGAQQFF.

The chain uses TRBV5-4 and TRBJ2-3; 14 bases match TRBD2. V lost 4 bases, J lost 4 bases, and 5 bases stayed unmatched. The CDR3 consists of 16 residues. The germline V gene encodes CDR1 SGHNT and CDR2 YYREEE (reference sequence). The CDR3 here is CASSMGLAGDADTQYF. The CDR3 coding sequence is TGTGCCAGCAGCATGGGACTAGCGGGAGACGCAGATACGCAGTATTTT.

V is TRBV5-6 and J is TRBJ2-1; 13 positions match TRBD2. V was pared by 3 bases and J by 10 bases, with 7 bases of the junction left unmatched. This CDR3 contains 15 residues. Germline V gene lookup returns CDR1 SGHDT and CDR2 YYEEEE. CDR3 region: CASSWGLAGSREQFF. CDR3 in DNA: TGTGCCAGCAGCTGGGGACTAGCGGGATCAAGGGAGCAGTTCTTC.